This TCR beta chain was profiled in a study of blood T cell repertoires in COVID-19. The assay was immunoSEQ multiplex PCR, and TCRdb's table has in-frame clones only and misses some. Of 250,000 to 300,000 clones in the sample, 89% were seen once. The ends were cut back, 2 bases at V and 7 bases at J, with 15 bases in the middle. In germline, CDR1 is SGHTS, CDR2 YDEGEE. This CDR3 has 14 amino acids. The source of this sequence is an older woman with acute or convalescent COVID-19. The rearrangement uses TRBV5-8 and TRBJ2-5; a weak D match, TRBD1 (6 bases). Specimen: peripheral blood. The CDR3 DNA reads as TGTGCCAGCAGCTTAGCGACAGGCATTGGGACCCAGTACTTC. It encodes CASSLATGIGTQYF. The entire variable domain, with the rest obtained from reference TRBV5-8 and TRBJ2-5, is as follows: EAGVTQSPTHLIKTRGQQATLRCSPISGHTSVYWYQQALGLGLQFLLWYDEGEERNRGNFPPRFSGRQFPNYSSELNVNALELEDSALYLCASSLATGIGTQYFGPGTRLLVL.